This entry features one TCR beta chain sequence. Clones were read by immunoSEQ multiplex PCR, and TCRdb kept only the in-frame ones, dropping some. The data contain 70,000 to 100,000 clones, around 95% of them singletons. This entry is derived from a study of siplizumab effects on memory and regulatory T cells. The CDR3 has 14 amino acids. After removal of 5 bases from V and 5 bases from J, the junction contained 6 bases not matched to a gene. Germline V gene data show CDR1 as SGHTA and CDR2 as FQGNSA. The chain has TRBV7-2 and TRBJ2-5; 9 positions agree with TRBD1. The TCR was taken from a human donor in good health. The specimen was naive CD4+ T cells sorted from blood. The CDR3 nucleotides read TGTGCCAGCAGCCCGGACAGGGGATCGGAGACCCAGTACTTC. Translated: CASSPDRGSETQYF.